This record covers a single T cell receptor beta chain. Its antigen remains unidentified. Base qualities are not provided; no much larger clone lies one nucleotide away. The library was produced with the immunoSEQ multiplex PCR assay. For TCR sequencing, RNA was extracted from every sample and reverse transcribed into cDNA to serve as template. First-strand cDNA was synthesized using SuperScript III with a 2:1 mix of oligo-dT and random hexamers. A synthetic immune receptor repertoire was used to measure amplification bias, and any remaining bias was corrected computationally. Turning to the authors' computational methods: Raw reads were preprocessed to remove errors, and CDR3 was defined by IMGT conventions from the conserved cysteine to phenylalanine. Clonality was computed as 1 minus the Shannon entropy, with the entropy normalized by log2 of the number of productive unique TCRs. Whether each scalp clone was CD4 or CD8 was inferred by checking scalp TCRbeta sequences against the CD4 and CD8 repertoires from sorted blood. This immuneACCESS table, as held by TCRdb, lists in-frame sequences with V and J called but not all clones. Of the missing ones, under half trace to an unresolved V gene in checked studies; the others have no known cause. The V and J calls and clone size were taken over from that table, and D and trimming were inferred from the DNA. The sample table records approximately 150,000 clones; about 86% of these occur just once. The ten most abundant clones make up less than 15% of the sample.

The entry originates in a study of CD8+ T cells in alopecia areata (dated by TCRdb to the late 2010s). Background for the entire study: Treated patients were enrolled in an open-label pilot trial of oral tofacitinib at 5 to 10 mg twice daily for moderate-to-severe alopecia areata. Patients received tofacitinib for 6 to 18 months and were then followed off drug for 6 months to check for delayed response and recurrence. In treated patients, disease severity was measured using the SALT score, which gives the percentage of scalp surface area affected. High-throughput TCRbeta sequencing was used to examine T cell clonal expansion in alopecia areata in both the C3H/HeJ mouse model and human patients. In humans, TCRbeta sequencing was performed on scalp tissue and on sorted CD4+ and CD8+ peripheral blood T cells from healthy controls and from patients with patchy or totalis/universalis alopecia areata. Biopsies were taken from tofacitinib-treated patients at baseline and again at 4 and 24 weeks into treatment, and several of those patients also had a later scalp biopsy. Scalp clonality was compared among normal scalp (n=4), patchy alopecia areata scalp (n=8), and alopecia totalis/universalis scalp (n=8). RNA was obtained with the PAXgene miRNA kit for fixed scalp, the miRNeasy kit for PBMCs, and the RNeasy kit for mouse skin. TCRbeta CDR3 regions were amplified by immunoSEQ multiplex PCR with 35 Vbeta forward and 13 Jbeta reverse primers.

Paper-wide results and their limitations: Tofacitinib significantly decreased scalp clonality and the number of expanded CD8+ clones among the top 100 scalp clones. Because the treated cohort was small and had only one nonresponder, larger studies are needed to examine links between baseline CD8+ expansion and response. Unlike mouse skin, where gammadelta T cells dominate, normal human skin contains resident alphabeta T cells that get sequenced too, which complicates analysis of the scalp TCR repertoire. TCR sequences shared between patients were less clear than in mice, possibly partly because of HLA diversity in the patient population. Many expanded lesional clones persisted in scalp and blood during tofacitinib treatment, which may partly explain relapse after stopping treatment. Higher clonality and more expanded CD8+ clones were observed in lesional scalp than in normal scalp, particularly in alopecia totalis/universalis, a finding suggestive of antigenic drive.

In the paper's terms, the time point label means: more than 3 weeks on oral tofacitinib. The treatment or condition label, as the study defines it: oral pan-JAK inhibitor, 5-10 mg twice daily. Peripheral blood and lesional scalp punch biopsies were obtained from patients with alopecia areata. PBMCs were isolated by density centrifugation and stained for CD3, CD4 and CD8, and CD4+ and CD8+ T cells were sorted on a FACSAria. CDR1 and CDR2, per the germline V gene (reference sequence), are GTSNPN and SVGIG. From the cysteine up to the phenylalanine, the CDR3 has a length of 13 residues. This entry keeps only the CDR3 DNA: 39 bases, framed from base 1. The V end loses 2 bases and the J end loses 0 bases, and a stretch of 6 bases separates them.

The sequence derives from a human donor with alopecia areata. The chain is made from TRBV30 and TRBJ2-3; no confident D gene assignment can be made. Source: CD8+ T cells sorted from blood, taken at week 4, from a patient treated with tofacitinib. The bases are TGTGCCTGGAGTTATGCTAGCACAGATACGCAGTATTTT. Its protein is CAWSYASTDTQYF.